This is a list of T cell receptor beta chains from one sample in a study of tumor and adjacent non-tumor tissue in lung cancer. TCRdb independently ran MiXCR on the multiplex PCR reads; one entry per CDR3 protein. This table holds around 200,000 distinct CDR3 sequences, roughly 70% found once. Sequenced input: lung tumor tissue. The receptors were sampled from a man between 60 and 70 years old with non-small cell lung cancer. The CDR3 runs from the conserved cysteine through the conserved F or W. Fields, in order: V gene, J gene, D gene, clone size, CDR3 protein, CDR3 DNA. D genes are given only for firm matches. Clone size is not always given. Where it is, it says once, few, many or a class for expanded clones.

v_gene: TRBV28
j_gene: TRBJ2-5
d_gene: TRBD2
abundance: NA
CDR3aa: CASNEREGLETQYF
CDR3nt: TGTGCCAGCAACGAGCGGGAGGGCCTGGAGACCCAGTACTTC

v_gene: TRBV6-5
j_gene: TRBJ2-5
d_gene: NA
abundance: NA
CDR3aa: CASSYLMGGTQYF
CDR3nt: TGTGCCAGCAGTTACTTGATGGGGGGGACCCAGTACTTC

v_gene: TRBV20-1
j_gene: TRBJ2-1
d_gene: TRBD2
abundance: NA
CDR3aa: CSAKFSSGAYNEQFF
CDR3nt: TGCAGTGCTAAGTTTTCTAGCGGGGCCTACAACGAGCAGTTCTTC

v_gene: TRBV5-1
j_gene: TRBJ1-5
d_gene: TRBD1
abundance: NA
CDR3aa: CASSTGTGDQPQHF
CDR3nt: TGCGCCAGCAGCACCGGGACAGGGGACCAGCCCCAGCATTTT

v_gene: TRBV11-2
j_gene: TRBJ2-6
d_gene: NA
abundance: NA
CDR3aa: CVSNPISGAHVLTF
CDR3nt: TGTGTCAGCAATCCTATTTCTGGGGCCCACGTCCTGACTTTC

v_gene: TRBV5-1
j_gene: TRBJ2-1
d_gene: NA
abundance: NA
CDR3aa: CVSSLGQGNNEQFF
CDR3nt: TGCGTCAGCAGCTTGGGCCAGGGCAACAATGAGCAGTTCTTC

v_gene: TRBV6-5
j_gene: TRBJ2-7
d_gene: NA
abundance: medium-sized
CDR3aa: CASSYLAGVVYEQYF
CDR3nt: TGTGCCAGCAGTTACCTGGCAGGGGTAGTCTACGAGCAGTACTTC

v_gene: TRBV5-6
j_gene: TRBJ2-1
d_gene: NA
abundance: few
CDR3aa: CASSLSDLQFF
CDR3nt: TGTGCCAGCAGCTTGTCGGACCTGCAGTTCTTC

v_gene: TRBV12-3/TRBV12-4
j_gene: TRBJ2-7
d_gene: TRBD2
abundance: few
CDR3aa: CASCRRTSGEQYF
CDR3nt: TGTGCCAGCTGCCGGCGGACTAGTGGCGAGCAGTACTTC

v_gene: TRBV11-2
j_gene: TRBJ2-1
d_gene: TRBD1
abundance: NA
CDR3aa: CFSSDRSYNEQFF
CDR3nt: TGTTTCAGCTCGGACAGGTCCTACAATGAGCAGTTCTTC

v_gene: TRBV6-5
j_gene: TRBJ1-6
d_gene: NA
abundance: NA
CDR3aa: CTSSCFELRPLHF
CDR3nt: TGTACCAGCAGTTGCTTTGAATTAAGACCCCTCCACTTT

v_gene: TRBV29-1
j_gene: TRBJ2-7
d_gene: NA
abundance: once
CDR3aa: CSGEPRDVPLWNHEQYF
CDR3nt: TGCAGCGGAGAACCTCGGGACGTCCCGTTGTGGAACCATGAGCAGTACTTC

v_gene: TRBV7-8
j_gene: TRBJ2-7
d_gene: TRBD2
abundance: NA
CDR3aa: CASSLSRLAGGYEQYF
CDR3nt: TGTGCCAGCAGCTTATCCCGCCTAGCGGGAGGATACGAGCAGTACTTC

v_gene: TRBV20-1
j_gene: TRBJ2-3
d_gene: NA
abundance: NA
CDR3aa: CSTRVFANTDTQYF
CDR3nt: TGCAGTACTAGAGTGTTTGCGAATACAGATACGCAGTATTTT

v_gene: TRBV20-1
j_gene: TRBJ2-5
d_gene: TRBD2
abundance: NA
CDR3aa: CSAPRGSGAQETQYF
CDR3nt: TGCAGTGCCCCCCGCGGTAGCGGGGCCCAAGAGACCCAGTACTTC

v_gene: TRBV6-2/TRBV6-3
j_gene: TRBJ1-1
d_gene: TRBD1
abundance: NA
CDR3aa: CASNYSNQGAREAFF
CDR3nt: TGTGCCAGCAATTACTCGAACCAGGGGGCGCGTGAAGCTTTCTTT

v_gene: TRBV11-2
j_gene: TRBJ1-1
d_gene: TRBD1
abundance: NA
CDR3aa: CDSSFPGGRTEPFF
CDR3nt: TGTGACAGCAGCTTTCCAGGGGGCAGGACTGAACCTTTCTTT

v_gene: TRBV28
j_gene: TRBJ2-5
d_gene: NA
abundance: once
CDR3aa: CASSLRQTASSRETQYF
CDR3nt: TGTGCCAGCAGTTTGCGTCAGACAGCCTCTAGTCGAGAGACCCAGTACTTC